This T cell receptor beta chain was retrieved from a study of OX40 agonist ivuxolimab in advanced cancers. Sequencing was performed with immunoSEQ multiplex PCR; in TCRdb, only in-frame clones are kept and a portion is missing. Among about 20,000 clones, 75% to 85% were seen once, and the ten largest hold approximately 15%. The clonotype comes from an adult with an advanced solid tumor such as melanoma, head and neck, liver or kidney cancer. This material consisted of CD4+ or CD8+ T cells sorted from blood, taken in a trial of the OX40 agonist ivuxolimab.

CDR3 amino acids: CASSSRGMNTEAFF. CDR3 DNA sequence: TGCGCCAGCAGCTCCAGGGGGATGAACACTGAAGCTTTCTTT. This chain uses TRBV5-1 with TRBJ1-1, with 7 bases matching TRBD1. CDR3 length: 14 amino acids. Germline lookup yields CDR1 SGHRS and CDR2 YFSETQ. V dropped 3 bases and J dropped 0; count of bases not matched to a gene: 2.